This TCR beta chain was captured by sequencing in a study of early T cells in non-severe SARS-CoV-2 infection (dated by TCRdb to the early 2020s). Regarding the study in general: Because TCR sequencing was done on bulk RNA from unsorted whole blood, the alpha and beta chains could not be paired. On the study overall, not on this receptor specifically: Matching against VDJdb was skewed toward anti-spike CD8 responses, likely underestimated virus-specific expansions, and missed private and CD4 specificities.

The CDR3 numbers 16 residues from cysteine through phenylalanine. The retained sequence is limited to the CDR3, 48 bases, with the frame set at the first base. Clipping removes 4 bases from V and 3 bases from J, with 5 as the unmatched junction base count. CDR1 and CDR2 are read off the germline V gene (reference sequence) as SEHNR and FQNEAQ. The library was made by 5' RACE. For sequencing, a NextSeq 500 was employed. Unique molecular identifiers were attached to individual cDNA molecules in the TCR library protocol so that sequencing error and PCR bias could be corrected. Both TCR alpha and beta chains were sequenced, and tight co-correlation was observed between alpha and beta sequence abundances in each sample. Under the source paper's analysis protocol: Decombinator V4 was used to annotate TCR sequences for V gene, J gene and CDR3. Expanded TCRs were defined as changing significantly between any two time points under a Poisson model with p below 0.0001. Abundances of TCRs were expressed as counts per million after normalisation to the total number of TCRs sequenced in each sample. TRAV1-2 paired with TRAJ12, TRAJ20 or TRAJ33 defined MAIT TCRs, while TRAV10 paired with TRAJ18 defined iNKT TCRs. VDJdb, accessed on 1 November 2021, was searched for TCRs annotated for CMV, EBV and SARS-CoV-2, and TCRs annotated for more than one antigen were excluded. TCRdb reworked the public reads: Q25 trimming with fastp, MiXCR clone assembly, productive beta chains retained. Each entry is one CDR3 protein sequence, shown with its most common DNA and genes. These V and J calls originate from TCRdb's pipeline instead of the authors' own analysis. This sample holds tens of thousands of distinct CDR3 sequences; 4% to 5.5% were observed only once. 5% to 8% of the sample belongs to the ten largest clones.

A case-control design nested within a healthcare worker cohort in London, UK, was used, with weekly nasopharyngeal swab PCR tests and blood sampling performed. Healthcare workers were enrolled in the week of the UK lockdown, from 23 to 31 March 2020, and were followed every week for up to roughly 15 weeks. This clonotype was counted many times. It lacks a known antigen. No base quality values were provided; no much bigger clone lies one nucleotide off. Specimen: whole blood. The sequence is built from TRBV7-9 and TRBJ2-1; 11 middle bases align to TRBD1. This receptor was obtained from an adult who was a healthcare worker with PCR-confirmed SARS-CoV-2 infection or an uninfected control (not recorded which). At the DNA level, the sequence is TGTGCCAGCAGCTCACCCGGGACAGGGGGCTACAATGAGCAGTTCTTC. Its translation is CASSSPGTGGYNEQFF. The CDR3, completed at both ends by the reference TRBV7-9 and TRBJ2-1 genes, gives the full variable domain DTGVSQNPRHKITKRGQNVTFRCDPISEHNRLYWYRQTLGQGPEFLTYFQNEAQLEKSRLLSDRFSAERPKGSFSTLEIQRTEQGDSAMYLCASSSPGTGGYNEQFFGPGTRLTVL.